This T cell receptor beta chain was sequenced for a study of blood T cell repertoires in COVID-19. On the study more broadly: Italy, Spain and the United States were the sources of the convalescent and acute COVID-19 samples. Sources were T cells, B-cell-depleted T cells, or PBMCs; the material itself was cDNA or gDNA.

Germline assignment: CDR1 SGHNT and CDR2 YYREEE (reference sequence). The CDR3 spans 12 residues. V lost 0 bases, J lost 5 bases, and 5 bases lay in between. Authors' analysis steps: For nucleated cells, counts were estimated from reference gene primer amplification. This table comes from immunoSEQ multiplex PCR, and its TCRdb copy is limited to in-frame clones, with some not included. That table supplies the V and J calls and clone size; D and trimming were determined from the DNA. Found here are more than 95,000 clones, roughly 80% of them singletons; the top ten hold roughly 6.2%. The chain carries TRBV5-4 and TRBJ1-2; D gene uncertain. The sequence came from a man between 70 and 80 years old with acute or convalescent COVID-19. The sample was peripheral blood. CDR3 region: CASSLDGYGYTF. In nucleotides, the CDR3 is TGTGCCAGCAGCTTGGACGGGTATGGCTACACCTTC.